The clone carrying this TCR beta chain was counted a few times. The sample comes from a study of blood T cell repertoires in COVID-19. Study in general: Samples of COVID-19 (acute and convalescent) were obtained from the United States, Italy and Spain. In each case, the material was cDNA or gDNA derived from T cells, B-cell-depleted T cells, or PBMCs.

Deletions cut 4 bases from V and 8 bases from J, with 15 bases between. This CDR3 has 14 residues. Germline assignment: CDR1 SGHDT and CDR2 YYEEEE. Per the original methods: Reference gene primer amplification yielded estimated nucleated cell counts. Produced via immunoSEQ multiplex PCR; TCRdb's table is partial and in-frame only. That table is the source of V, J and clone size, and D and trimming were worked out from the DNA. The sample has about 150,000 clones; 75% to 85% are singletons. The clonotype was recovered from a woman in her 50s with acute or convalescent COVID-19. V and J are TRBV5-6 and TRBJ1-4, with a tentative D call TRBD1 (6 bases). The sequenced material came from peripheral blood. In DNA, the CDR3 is TGTGCCAGCAGCCATGAACAGGGATGGGAAAAACTGTTTTTT. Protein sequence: CASSHEQGWEKLFF.